This paragraph covers one T cell receptor beta chain sequence. The sample originates from a study of blood T cell repertoires in COVID-19. As for the study in general: The samples span acute and convalescent COVID-19 from the United States, Italy and Spain. T cells, B-cell-depleted T cells, or PBMCs supplied cDNA or gDNA.

Original analysis: Cell counts per sample came from amplifying reference gene primers. Measured with immunoSEQ multiplex PCR; TCRdb has only the in-frame clones, and not every one. That table furnishes V, J and clone size, whereas the DNA furnished D and trimming. The table has around 140,000 clones, about 86% seen once. The junction had 11 bases not matched to a gene; V was cut back by 4 bases and J by 12 bases. Germline V gene sequence: CDR1 MDHEN, CDR2 SYDVKM. The CDR3 is 15 amino acids. This sequence was found in a woman aged 60-75 years with acute or convalescent COVID-19. Sequencing input: peripheral blood. V usage is TRBV28 and J usage is TRBJ2-1, with 11 bases that match TRBD1. The CDR3 DNA reads as TGTGCCAGCAGTTCAACCGGGACAGGGGGTGGAGGGCAGTTCTTC. Its translation is CASSSTGTGGGGQFF.